The rows below give T cell receptor beta chains drawn from one sample of a study of blood T cell repertoires in COVID-19. Measured with immunoSEQ multiplex PCR; TCRdb has only the in-frame clones, and not every one. The data show under 350,000 clones, 90% seen once. The sequencing input was PBMCs or T cells enriched from blood (not recorded which). The receptors shown here come from a man aged 55 to 70 who had recovered from COVID-19. Each CDR3 is given with its conserved first and last residue. The D gene is left open where the match is weak. Size is stated for part of the rows, as once, few or many counts, or as a class when the clone is expanded.

d_call,clone_size,v_call,j_call,cdr3_aa,cdr3_nt
TRBD1,NA,TRBV4-1,TRBJ1-1,CASSYRDSRELYF,TGCGCCAGCAGCTACCGGGACAGCCGAGAGCTTTACTTT
TRBD1,NA,TRBV9,TRBJ2-1,CASSVGQGVGLRSYNEQFF,TGTGCCAGCAGCGTTGGACAGGGGGTAGGCCTCAGGTCCTACAATGAGCAGTTCTTC
NA,NA,TRBV2,TRBJ1-6,CASSRTAENSPLHF,TGTGCCAGCAGTAGGACAGCCGAAAATTCACCCCTCCACTTT
TRBD2,NA,TRBV10-3,TRBJ2-3,CAISERLAGGTDTQYF,TGTGCCATCAGTGAGCGGTTAGCGGGAGGTACAGATACGCAGTATTTT
NA,NA,TRBV2,TRBJ2-5,CASSLFQGHGTQYF,TGTGCCAGCAGTTTGTTCCAGGGCCACGGGACCCAGTACTTC
TRBD1,once,TRBV19,TRBJ1-4,CASSVTGTGKEKLFF,TGTGCCAGTAGTGTAACCGGGACAGGGAAGGAAAAACTGTTTTTT
TRBD2,NA,TRBV3-1/TRBV3-2,TRBJ2-1,CASSHLAGDEQFF,TGTGCCAGCAGCCACCTAGCGGGAGATGAGCAGTTCTTC
NA,few,TRBV3-1/TRBV3-2,TRBJ1-1,CASSQGAIILNTEAFF,TGTGCCAGCAGCCAGGGGGCGATTATTTTGAACACTGAAGCTTTCTTT
NA,NA,TRBV28,TRBJ1-1,CASSPPPGTPGRGEAFF,TGTGCCAGCAGTCCGCCGCCGGGGACACCCGGGAGGGGTGAAGCTTTCTTT
NA,NA,TRBV5-1,TRBJ2-5,CASSLMSRGKETQYF,TGCGCCAGCAGCTTGATGTCGCGCGGGAAGGAGACCCAGTACTTC
TRBD1,NA,TRBV5-1,TRBJ1-1,CASSLAGQGSTTEAFF,TGCGCCAGCAGCTTGGCAGGACAGGGAAGTACCACTGAAGCTTTCTTT
TRBD1,NA,TRBV7-2,TRBJ1-6,CASSLAGQGGSPLHF,TGTGCCAGCAGCTTAGCGGGACAGGGAGGTTCACCCCTCCACTTT
NA,NA,TRBV5-6,TRBJ1-4,CASSRREGGNEKLFF,TGTGCCAGCAGCCGTCGGGAGGGTGGTAATGAAAAACTGTTTTTT
TRBD1,NA,TRBV5-8,TRBJ1-2,CASSYDRGDGYTF,TGTGCCAGCAGCTACGACAGGGGTGATGGCTACACCTTC
TRBD1,NA,TRBV30,TRBJ1-6,CAWSARQGNLHSPLHF,TGTGCCTGGAGTGCAAGACAGGGTAACCTCCATTCACCCCTCCACTTT
NA,NA,TRBV30,TRBJ1-1,CAWRFPAEAFF,TGTGCCTGGAGGTTCCCCGCTGAAGCTTTCTTT
TRBD2,NA,TRBV7-2,TRBJ2-1,CASSLEYRGGRGEQFF,TGTGCCAGCAGCTTAGAATACCGGGGGGGCCGAGGTGAGCAGTTCTTC
TRBD1,NA,TRBV7-6,TRBJ1-6,CASSLAGQGYSPLHF,TGTGCCAGCAGCTTAGCGGGACAGGGCTATTCACCCCTCCACTTT
NA,NA,TRBV5-1,TRBJ1-4,CASSLRRNEKLFF,TGCGCCAGCAGCTTGCGCAGAAATGAAAAACTGTTTTTT
NA,NA,TRBV19,TRBJ1-5,CASSLGARSQPQHF,TGTGCCAGTAGCTTGGGGGCGCGATCTCAGCCCCAGCATTTT
TRBD1,NA,TRBV18,TRBJ1-6,CASSSSVGQGTYNSPLHF,TGTGCCAGCTCATCATCCGTGGGACAGGGCACCTATAATTCACCCCTCCACTTT
TRBD2,NA,TRBV7-9,TRBJ2-5,CASSTGTSDGTQYF,TGTGCCAGCAGCACCGGGACTAGTGATGGGACCCAGTACTTC
NA,once,TRBV29-1,TRBJ1-2,CSVDRGNYGYTF,TGCAGCGTTGACAGGGGTAACTATGGCTACACCTTC
NA,NA,TRBV5-1,TRBJ2-6,CASSSGQSEANVLTF,TGCGCCAGCAGCTCCGGACAGTCCGAGGCCAACGTCCTGACTTTC
NA,few,TRBV30,TRBJ1-4,CAWRHGTGTRGNYATNEKLFF,TGTGCCTGGAGGCACGGAACCGGGACAAGGGGGAATTACGCAACTAATGAAAAACTGTTTTTT
TRBD1,once,TRBV7-8,TRBJ2-3,CASSDRDRPTDTQYF,TGTGCCAGCAGCGACCGGGACAGACCCACAGATACGCAGTATTTT
TRBD1,NA,TRBV5-1,TRBJ1-3,CASSETGSLGNTIYF,TGCGCCAGCAGCGAGACAGGGTCCCTTGGAAACACCATATATTTT
NA,NA,TRBV25-1,TRBJ1-4,CASSPGGSTNEKLFF,TGTGCCAGCAGTCCCGGGGGATCAACTAATGAAAAACTGTTTTTT
NA,NA,TRBV4-1,TRBJ1-2,CASSPGEGQSGYTF,TGCGCCAGCAGCCCCGGCGAGGGTCAGAGTGGCTACACCTTC
NA,once,TRBV5-4,TRBJ2-7,CASSMRTASYEQYF,TGTGCCAGCAGCATGCGGACTGCGTCCTACGAGCAGTACTTC
TRBD1,once,TRBV4-2,TRBJ1-5,CASSQQPTGGRASNQPQHF,TGTGCCAGCAGCCAACAACCCACAGGGGGCAGGGCAAGCAATCAGCCCCAGCATTTT
TRBD1,NA,TRBV7-9,TRBJ1-2,CASSLSEDREGYTF,TGTGCCAGCAGCTTAAGTGAGGACAGGGAAGGCTACACCTTC
TRBD1,few,TRBV15,TRBJ1-2,CATSSRGVGGYTF,TGTGCCACCAGCTCCAGGGGGGTTGGCGGCTACACCTTC
TRBD1,few,TRBV19,TRBJ1-1,CASSTASGTGAFF,TGTGCCAGTAGTACGGCGTCCGGGACAGGAGCTTTCTTT
NA,NA,TRBV18,TRBJ1-2,CASSPPRTPYYGYTF,TGTGCCAGCTCACCACCTAGGACACCCTACTATGGCTACACCTTC
NA,NA,TRBV19,TRBJ2-7,CASSRRDNTYEQYF,TGTGCCAGTAGTCGAAGGGACAACACCTACGAGCAGTACTTC
NA,NA,TRBV4-1,TRBJ2-5,CASSETAGWQETQYF,TGCGCCAGCAGCGAAACGGCGGGGTGGCAAGAGACCCAGTACTTC
NA,NA,TRBV6-5,TRBJ2-3,CASSYSTLGTDTQYF,TGTGCCAGCAGTTACTCGACTTTGGGTACAGATACGCAGTATTTT
NA,NA,TRBV6-5,TRBJ1-2,CASSYSPTVSYGYTF,TGTGCCAGCAGTTACTCGCCAACGGTTAGCTATGGCTACACCTTC
TRBD1,NA,TRBV5-4,TRBJ1-2,CASSVTGQGSGYTF,TGTGCCAGCAGCGTGACGGGACAGGGTAGTGGCTACACCTTC